This TCR beta chain appears in the sequencing data of a study of technical replicates of blood from a handful of donors. Generated by immunoSEQ multiplex PCR, the TCRdb table keeps only in-frame clones and is missing some. The sample carries more than 60,000 clones, roughly 94% recorded once. The CDR3 is 16 amino acids. V shed 5 bases, J shed 2 bases, and the junction held 5 bases outside the gene matches. Germline V lookup: CDR1 SGHTA, CDR2 FQGNSA. V usage is TRBV7-2 and J usage is TRBJ2-3, with 12 bases identical to TRBD2. This receptor was taken from a human donor in good health. Sequencing was carried out using T cells isolated from PBMCs. This chain's CDR3 is CASSLRLAGATDTQYF. The DNA for the CDR3 is TGTGCCAGCAGCCTTCGACTAGCGGGGGCCACAGATACGCAGTATTTT.